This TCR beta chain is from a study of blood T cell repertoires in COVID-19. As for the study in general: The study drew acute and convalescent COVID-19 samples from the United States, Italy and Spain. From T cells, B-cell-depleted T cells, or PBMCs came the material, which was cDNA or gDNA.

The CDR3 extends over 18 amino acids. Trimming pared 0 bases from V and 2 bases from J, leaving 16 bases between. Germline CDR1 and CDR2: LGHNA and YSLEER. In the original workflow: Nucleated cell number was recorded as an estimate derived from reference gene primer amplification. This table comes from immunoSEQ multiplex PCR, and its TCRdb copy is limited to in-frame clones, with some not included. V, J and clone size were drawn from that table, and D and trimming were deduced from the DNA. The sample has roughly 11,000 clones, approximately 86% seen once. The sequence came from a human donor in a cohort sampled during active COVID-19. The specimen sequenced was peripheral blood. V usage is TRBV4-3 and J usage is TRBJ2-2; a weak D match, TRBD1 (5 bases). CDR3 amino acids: CASSQEAQAILNTGELFF. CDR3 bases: TGCGCCAGCAGCCAAGAGGCACAGGCAATCCTAAACACCGGGGAGCTGTTTTTT.